The T cell receptor beta chain described here comes from a study of cytomegalovirus exposure and HLA in healthy donors. This PCR relied on a set of 60 Vbeta primers and 13 Jbeta primers. Clones were sequenced by immunoSEQ multiplex PCR, and TCRdb holds only the in-frame ones, with some missing. The sample holds some 200,000 clones, roughly four fifths seen once. A few counts support this clone. What was sequenced was PBMCs. This TCR was recovered from a woman aged 35 to 49 in good health and CMV-seronegative.

CDR3 DNA sequence: TGTGCCAGCTCACCAGCGGGGGGTATGAACACTGAAGCTTTCTTT. It codes for CASSPAGGMNTEAFF. The chain is built from TRBV18 and TRBJ1-1; perhaps TRBD1 as D (5 bases). Germline CDR1 and CDR2: KGHSH and LQKENI. This CDR3 spans 15 amino acids. The V end was cut by 2 bases, the J end by 0 bases, with 10 bases between.